Listed here are 28 T cell receptor beta chains from one sample, sequenced in a study of T cell repertoires in cytomegalovirus infection. TCRdb reprocessed the reads with MiXCR, giving one entry per CDR3 protein. The sample includes about 180,000 distinct CDR3 sequences, around 15% of them seen just once. The sequenced sample consisted of PBMCs. The receptors come from a human donor in good health (CMV status not recorded). Some clones in this sample may be carry-over from other donors' samples.

The chain combines TRBV5-4 with TRBJ2-1, with D perhaps matching TRBD1 (6 bases). CDR1 SGHNT and CDR2 YYREEE come from the germline V gene (reference sequence). Trimming stripped 1 base from V and 4 bases from J, with 9 bases between. There are 14 residues in the CDR3. This CDR3 reads CASSLRQAYNEQFF. The CDR3 DNA reads TGTGCCAGCAGCTTGAGACAGGCTTACAATGAGCAGTTCTTC.

This clonotype was counted a single time. The V gene is TRBV29-1, the J gene TRBJ2-3, with a possible D match to TRBD1 (5 bases). The CDR3 sequence is 13 residues long. The V gene lost 4 bases and the J gene lost 2 bases, with 10 bases spanning the gap. Germline loops: CDR1 SQVTM, CDR2 ANQGSEA. DNA for the CDR3: TGCAGCGTTGCTACGGACATCACAGATACGCAGTATTTT. Translation gives CSVATDITDTQYF.

V and J are TRBV5-1 and TRBJ2-5, with TRBD1 identical over 7 bases. The germline gives CDR1 SGHRS, CDR2 YFSETQ. The CDR3 is 15 residues long. Trimming removed 0 bases from V and 2 bases from J; junction bases left unmatched: 4. CDR3 protein: CASSLAGQKQETQYF. The CDR3 region has the DNA TGCGCCAGCAGCTTGGCGGGACAGAAACAAGAGACCCAGTACTTC. The variable domain in full, completed from reference TRBV5-1 and TRBJ2-5, reads KAGVTQTPRYLIKTRGQQVTLSCSPISGHRSVSWYQQTPGQGLQFLFEYFSETQRNKGNFPGRFSGRQFSNSRSEMNVSTLELGDSALYLCASSLAGQKQETQYFGPGTRLLVL.

There are a few counts of this clonotype. The chain is built from TRBV4-1 and TRBJ2-1; D is unresolved. V gave up 0 bases and J gave up 10 bases, with 13 bases separating them. This CDR3 is built from 14 residues. In germline, CDR1 is MGHRA, CDR2 YSYEKL. CDR3 nucleotide sequence: TGCGCCAGCAGCCAAGACCGGATAGTTGGGGAGCAGTTCTTC. Translated: CASSQDRIVGEQFF.

This clonotype was seen many times. The V and J genes are TRBV7-9 and TRBJ2-1; 15 bases agree with TRBD2. CDR3 length: 17 residues. The V segment lost 6 bases and the J segment 6 bases; nucleotides outside the gene matches: 9. In germline, CDR1 is SEHNR, CDR2 FQNEAQ (reference sequence). The DNA for the CDR3 is TGTGCCAGCAGTCCGCCGAAGGGACTAGCGGGGGGCAATGAGCAGTTCTTC. This translates into CASSPPKGLAGGNEQFF.

This clonotype was seen repeatedly, ten times or more. This chain joins TRBV4-1 and TRBJ2-1; 7 nucleotides line up with TRBD2. There are 15 residues in the CDR3. Germline V gene lookup returns CDR1 MGHRA and CDR2 YSYEKL. V was clipped by 7 bases and J by 0 bases; unmatched bases: 6. CDR3 nucleotides: TGCGCCAGCAAAACTAGCGAGGTCTCCTACAATGAGCAGTTCTTC. Encoded protein: CASKTSEVSYNEQFF.

The chain links TRBV29-1 to TRBJ2-3; D ambiguous. The CDR3 sequence is 10 residues long. CDR1 is SQVTM, CDR2 ANQGSEA, per germline. V was cut by 4 bases and J by 5 bases, with 4 bases left in between. The DNA for the CDR3 is TGCAGCGTTGGAATAGATACGCAGTATTTT. This translates into CSVGIDTQYF.

This clonotype was observed at least ten times. The genes are TRBV4-3 and TRBJ2-7; 12 bases are shared with TRBD2. Germline V gene data show CDR1 as LGHNA and CDR2 as YSLEER. Unmatched junction bases numbered 13, after V lost 1 base and J lost 3 bases. CDR3 size: 19 residues. In DNA, the CDR3 is TGCGCCAGCAGCCAAGCCCCCCTCCTAGCGGGAGGGGTCCTCTACGAGCAGTACTTC. It encodes CASSQAPLLAGGVLYEQYF.

The genes are TRBV14 and TRBJ2-7, with TRBD1 matching over 8 bases. J gave up 2 bases and V 1 base, and 7 bases lay outside the gene matches. The CDR3 extends over 16 amino acids. Looked up from germline, CDR1 is SGHDN and CDR2 is FVKESK. As DNA, the CDR3 is TGTGCCAGCAGCCAAGCAAGCCTCAGGGGGCCCTACGAGCAGTACTTC. Protein: CASSQASLRGPYEQYF.

This clonotype was detected ten times or more. The rearrangement joins TRBV7-2 to TRBJ1-1, with D unresolved. The V gene's germline CDR1 is SGHTA and CDR2 FQGNSA. V lost 4 bases to trimming and J lost 6 bases, with 12 bases between them. The CDR3 contains 13 residues. DNA for the CDR3: TGTGCCAGCAGCTCCCCTGGATTGGCTGAAGCTTTCTTT. Translating it yields CASSSPGLAEAFF.

The sample holds a few counts of this clonotype. The chain employs TRBV28 and TRBJ1-5; D gene ambiguous. In germline, CDR1 is MDHEN, CDR2 SYDVKM. V gave up 6 bases and J gave up 5 bases, with 14 bases separating them. CDR3 length equals 14 residues. The CDR3 DNA sequence: TGTGCCAGCAGCCCTCCCTTCGCGGATCAGCCCCAGCATTTT. It encodes CASSPPFADQPQHF.

In this sample, this clonotype turned up many times. This chain links TRBV7-2 with TRBJ2-4; D perhaps matches TRBD1 (5 bases). The germline V gene has CDR1 SGHTA and CDR2 FQGNSA. The CDR3 runs to 17 residues. Trimming took off 1 base at V and 0 bases at J, with 13 bases between the two ends. CDR3: CASSLVSGIGAKNIQYF. The CDR3 nucleotides are TGTGCCAGCAGCTTAGTGTCAGGGATAGGAGCCAAAAACATTCAGTACTTC.

This clonotype was seen repeatedly, ten times or more. V is TRBV15 and J is TRBJ2-5; D unresolved. With 5 bases removed from V and 4 bases from J, the gap between germline ends came to 17 bases. The CDR3 covers 15 residues. Germline-derived CDR1 and CDR2 are LNHNV and YYDKDF (reference sequence). The CDR3 sequence is CATSRLADLGETQYF. The CDR3 bases are TGTGCCACCAGCCGTTTAGCCGATCTGGGAGAGACCCAGTACTTC.

This clonotype showed up just a few times. The genes are TRBV5-1 and TRBJ2-3; TRBD2 is a possible D gene (7 bases). The CDR3 is made up of 14 amino acids. V gave up 2 bases and J gave up 5 bases, with 12 bases separating them. CDR1 is SGHRS, CDR2 YFSETQ, per germline. CDR3: CASSFGGAKDTQYF. The CDR3 nucleotides read TGCGCCAGCAGCTTTGGGGGGGCTAAAGATACGCAGTATTTT.

This clonotype has just a few counts. The J gene is TRBJ1-1, the V gene TRBV7-9; 7 nucleotides align to TRBD1. The germline V gene has CDR1 SEHNR and CDR2 FQNEAQ (reference sequence). The CDR3 has 13 amino acids. J gave up 5 bases and V 6 bases, and 6 bases lay outside the gene matches. The CDR3 loop is CASSQQGKTEAFF. The DNA for the CDR3 is TGTGCCAGCAGTCAACAGGGGAAGACTGAAGCTTTCTTT. Complete variable domain (other parts from reference TRBV7-9 and TRBJ1-1): DTGVSQNPRHKITKRGQNVTFRCDPISEHNRLYWYRQTLGQGPEFLTYFQNEAQLEKSRLLSDRFSAERPKGSFSTLEIQRTEQGDSAMYLCASSQQGKTEAFFGQGTRLTVV.

The chain combines TRBV6-1 with TRBJ1-1, with TRBD1 matching over 9 bases. The CDR3 contains 15 residues. The trim removed 5 bases at V and 5 bases at J, leaving 9 bases unmatched. Per germline, CDR1 MNHNS and CDR2 SASEGT. Written as DNA, the CDR3 is TGTGCCAGCAGTTCACAGGGGGCCGGGAAGACTGAAGCTTTCTTT. As protein: CASSSQGAGKTEAFF.

This chain links TRBV15 with TRBJ2-3; D unresolved. This CDR3 is built from 16 residues. Germline-derived CDR1 and CDR2 are LNHNV and YYDKDF (reference sequence). The V and J ends lost 0 bases and 4 bases respectively, with 14 bases between them. Here the CDR3 DNA reads TGTGCCACCAGCAGAGATCCTGTCCTAGACGCAGATACGCAGTATTTT. Protein: CATSRDPVLDADTQYF.

This clonotype was picked up many times. The rearrangement uses TRBV6-2 or TRBV6-3 and TRBJ1-5; D not certain. The CDR3 sequence is 12 residues long. V shed 10 bases and J shed 3 bases, with 10 bases lying between them. Looked up from germline, CDR1 is MNHEY and CDR2 is SVGEGT. The CDR3: CATQAFNQPQHF. DNA for the CDR3: TGTGCCACCCAGGCCTTCAATCAGCCCCAGCATTTT.

This sequence joins TRBV7-9 and TRBJ2-7; D possibly corresponds to TRBD1 (5 bases). The germline V and J ends were trimmed by 5 bases and 4 bases, with 18 bases remaining between them. CDR1 is SEHNR and CDR2 is FQNEAQ in the germline V gene (reference sequence). The CDR3 extends over 15 amino acids. Here the CDR3 DNA reads TGTGCCAGCAGCCCGAAGCCGGGTGGGGCTTACGAGCAGTACTTC. Encoded protein: CASSPKPGGAYEQYF.

This clonotype turned up a few times. V gene TRBV19 combines with J gene TRBJ1-6, with TRBD1 as a possible D gene (5 bases). Germline assignment: CDR1 LNHDA and CDR2 SQIVND (reference sequence). The CDR3 has 17 residues. V lost 5 bases, J lost 7 bases, and 21 bases lay in between. CDR3 DNA sequence: TGTGCCAGTAGTCCCAACCCGGGGACTTTCCCCAATTCACCCCTCCACTTT. Protein: CASSPNPGTFPNSPLHF. Drawing the rest from reference TRBV19 and TRBJ1-6, the complete variable domain is DGGITQSPKYLFRKEGQNVTLSCEQNLNHDAMYWYRQDPGQGLRLIYYSQIVNDFQKGDIAEGYSVSREKKESFPLTVTSAQKNPTAFYLCASSPNPGTFPNSPLHFGNGTRLTVT.

There are many counts of this clonotype. The genes are TRBV7-8 and TRBJ2-5; 7 nucleotides line up with TRBD1. Per germline, CDR1 SGHVS and CDR2 FQNEAQ. J was trimmed by 7 bases and V by 5 bases; bases with no gene match: 16. The CDR3 has 16 residues. This chain's CDR3 is CASSRTGQSAVRTQYF. CDR3 nucleotide sequence: TGTGCCAGCAGCCGGACGGGACAGTCCGCGGTTAGGACCCAGTACTTC.

Ten or more counts support this clonotype. The rearrangement links TRBV23-1 to TRBJ2-6; D gene unclear. TRBV23-1 is flagged as an ORF with uncertain function. CDR3 length: 19 residues. V shed 0 bases and J shed 3 bases, with 18 bases lying between them. In DNA form, the CDR3 reads TGCGCCAGCAGTCAATCGTGGCCACCCTTTCCTGGTGGGGCCAACGTCCTGACTTTC. It is translated as CASSQSWPPFPGGANVLTF.

This clonotype occurred a few times. This rearrangement joins TRBV2 to TRBJ2-1; TRBD2 matches 7 bases. The trim removed 7 bases at V and 8 bases at J, leaving 8 bases unmatched. CDR1 and CDR2 from the germline V gene are SNHLY and FYNNEI. The CDR3 has 13 residues. The CDR3 spells CASTSGISDEQFF. The CDR3 DNA sequence: TGTGCCAGCACCAGCGGGATCAGCGATGAGCAGTTCTTC.

The J gene is TRBJ1-1, the V gene TRBV28; D not resolved. The CDR3 extends over 15 amino acids. In germline, CDR1 is MDHEN, CDR2 SYDVKM. The V gene lost 8 bases and the J gene lost 2 bases, with 18 bases spanning the gap. In DNA, the CDR3 is TGTGCCAGCCGATTAACGGGGAGTATTAACACTGAAGCTTTCTTT. It encodes CASRLTGSINTEAFF.

In nucleotides, the CDR3 is TGTGCCAGCAGGGTGGGCAATCAGCCCCAGCATTTT. Residues: CASRVGNQPQHF. V and J are TRBV19 and TRBJ1-5, with a weak D call TRBD1 (5 bases). The CDR3 totals 12 residues. Between the trimmed V and J ends, which lost 9 bases and 2 bases, there was a span of 8 bases. In germline, CDR1 is LNHDA, CDR2 SQIVND (reference sequence).

This clonotype was picked up a small number of times. The chain uses TRBV20-1 and TRBJ2-1; D gene unclear. The CDR3 runs to 14 residues. Trimming removed 1 base from V and 2 bases from J, with 9 bases in between. Looked up from germline, CDR1 is DFQATT and CDR2 is SNEGSKA (reference sequence). The DNA of the CDR3 is TGCAGTGCTAGAGTCCCGAAACCCTACAATGAGCAGTTCTTC. Translating it yields CSARVPKPYNEQFF.

The J gene is TRBJ1-3, the V gene TRBV27; the D gene is possibly TRBD1 (6 bases). CDR3 length: 15 amino acids. CDR1 and CDR2 (germline): MNHEY, SMNVEV (reference sequence). Trimming stripped 2 bases from V and 8 bases from J, with 16 bases between. CDR3 sequence: CASSLGSARGDTIYF. The CDR3 region has the DNA TGTGCCAGCAGTTTAGGTTCCGCCAGGGGCGACACCATATATTTT.

There are many counts of this clonotype. V usage is TRBV7-2 and J usage is TRBJ1-1; D is unresolved. The germline CDR1 and CDR2 sequences are SGHTA and FQGNSA. Trimming cost V 5 bases and J 3 bases, with 13 bases left between them. The CDR3 contains 14 residues. In DNA form, the CDR3 reads TGTGCCAGCAGCAGTCGCCGGGGAGACACTGAAGCTTTCTTT. Translated: CASSSRRGDTEAFF.